This T cell receptor (beta chain) was obtained from a study of blood T cell repertoires in COVID-19. As for the study in general: COVID-19 samples collected from the United States, Italy and Spain covered acute and convalescent phases. Sources were T cells, B-cell-depleted T cells, or PBMCs; the material itself was cDNA or gDNA.

In the authors' methods: Reference gene primer amplification yielded estimated nucleated cell counts. Profiling relied on immunoSEQ multiplex PCR, and the TCRdb table lists in-frame clones only, not all of them. The V and J calls and clone size come from that table; D and trimming were worked out from the DNA. The repertoire holds roughly 230,000 clones, 82% seen once, with around 3.5% in the top ten. The CDR3 is made up of 15 amino acids. Germline V gene lookup returns CDR1 LGHNA and CDR2 YNFKEQ. Between the trimmed V and J ends, which lost 2 bases and 3 bases, there was a span of 11 bases. The chain couples TRBV4-2 to TRBJ1-3; TRBD1 might be the D (6 bases). The source of this sequence is a woman aged 80 or over with acute or convalescent COVID-19. Sequencing was performed on peripheral blood. The CDR3 protein is CASSQLPGVGNTIYF. In DNA form, the CDR3 reads TGTGCCAGCAGCCAACTGCCAGGGGTTGGAAACACCATATATTTT.